The next 21 T cell receptor beta chains were all read from a single sample in a study of OX40 agonist ivuxolimab in advanced cancers. Sequencing was performed with immunoSEQ multiplex PCR; in TCRdb, only in-frame clones are kept and a portion is missing. The top ten hold 5% of the sample, which has tens of thousands of clones, over 75% seen once. The specimen comprised CD4+ or CD8+ T cells sorted from blood, sampled in a trial of the OX40 agonist ivuxolimab. The receptors shown here come from an adult with an advanced solid tumor such as melanoma, head and neck, liver or kidney cancer.

The CDR3 DNA follows: TGTGCCAGCAGTAGTCAGGGGGCCTCCAACACTGAAGCTTTCTTT. Translation gives CASSSQGASNTEAFF. This sequence joins TRBV2 and TRBJ1-1; TRBD1 matches at 8 bases. This CDR3 region has 15 residues. V shed 5 bases, J shed 2 bases, and the junction held 7 bases outside the gene matches. Germline V gives CDR1 SNHLY, CDR2 FYNNEI.

This rearrangement joins TRBV5-1 to TRBJ2-7, with D hard to call. This CDR3 contains 14 residues. V gave up 7 bases and J gave up 4 bases, with 18 bases separating them. The germline V gene encodes CDR1 SGHRS and CDR2 YFSETQ. The CDR3 region is CASGSGGPVYEQYF. The CDR3 nucleotides are TGCGCCAGCGGATCAGGCGGTCCCGTATACGAGCAGTACTTC.

This rearrangement joins TRBV5-6 to TRBJ2-1, with D unresolved. The CDR3 has 16 residues. Per germline, CDR1 SGHDT and CDR2 YYEEEE. V was shortened by 4 bases and J by 2 bases, with 16 bases between the two germline ends. The CDR3 nucleotides are TGTGCCAGCAGCCGCACCGCTGGATTCCCCTACAATGAGCAGTTCTTC. It is translated as CASSRTAGFPYNEQFF.

This clone occurred once. This sequence joins TRBV7-3 and TRBJ2-3; 11 nucleotides agree with TRBD2. Looked up from germline, CDR1 is SGHTA and CDR2 is FQGTGA. This CDR3 contains 18 residues. V was clipped by 4 bases and J by 4 bases; unmatched bases: 13. The CDR3 DNA reads TGTGCCAGCAGCTCTGGGACTAGCGGACCCACAGGGGCAGATACGCAGTATTTT. Its protein is CASSSGTSGPTGADTQYF.

The gene calls are TRBV5-1 and TRBJ2-3; 9 bases line up with TRBD2. This CDR3 region has 17 residues. Germline CDR1 is SGHRS and CDR2 is YFSETQ. The V gene end was trimmed by 0 bases and the J gene end by 4 bases; junction bases not matched to a gene: 9. The CDR3 reads CASSLAPLAGRSDTQYF. The CDR3 nucleotides are TGCGCCAGCAGCTTGGCCCCGCTAGCGGGGAGATCAGATACGCAGTATTTT.

This chain links TRBV28 with TRBJ1-2; D is undetermined. The CDR3 length is 13 residues. V lost 6 bases to trimming and J lost 8 bases, with 16 bases between them. The germline V gene has CDR1 MDHEN and CDR2 SYDVKM. The CDR3 spells CASSPFWDGGYTF. CDR3 bases: TGTGCCAGCAGCCCGTTTTGGGATGGGGGCTACACCTTC.

This rearrangement joins TRBV6-5 to TRBJ2-7, with D unresolved. Per the germline V gene, CDR1 is MNHEY and CDR2 is SVGAGI. V lost 10 bases and J lost 0, with 16 bases in between. The CDR3 is made up of 14 amino acids. The CDR3 region is CATFDGLSSYEQYF. The CDR3 coding sequence is TGTGCCACCTTCGACGGTTTAAGCTCCTACGAGCAGTACTTC.

This chain links TRBV5-4 with TRBJ1-1; D gene uncertain. Trimming removed 6 bases from V and 6 bases from J, with 18 bases in between. Germline lookup yields CDR1 SGHNT and CDR2 YYREEE (reference sequence). The CDR3 is 14 amino acids. The CDR3 sequence is CASTLWGGYSEAFF. Here the CDR3 DNA reads TGTGCCAGCACTCTTTGGGGAGGATATTCTGAAGCTTTCTTT.

V usage is TRBV19 and J usage is TRBJ2-1; 11 nucleotides agree with TRBD2. Germline V CDR1 and CDR2: LNHDA, SQIVND (reference sequence). Trimming cost V 5 bases and J 7 bases; bases outside gene matches: 13. The CDR3 contains 17 residues. CDR3 in DNA: TGTGCCAGTAGTGTGACTAGCGGGATAAGTTGGGGGAATGAGCAGTTCTTC. This gives the protein CASSVTSGISWGNEQFF.

The chain couples TRBV4-1 to TRBJ1-2; D possibly corresponds to TRBD1 (6 bases). This CDR3 has 14 residues. The V gene's germline CDR1 is MGHRA and CDR2 YSYEKL. V lost 4 bases and J lost 2, with 11 bases in between. The DNA of the CDR3 is TGCGCCAGCAGCCGACCCGACAGGAACTATGGCTACACCTTC. This sequence encodes CASSRPDRNYGYTF.

The rearrangement links TRBV7-2 to TRBJ2-1; TRBD1 aligns across 8 bases. The CDR3 contains 15 residues. With 3 bases clipped from V and 7 bases from J, the junction kept 8 bases outside the gene matches. CDR1 is SGHTA, CDR2 FQGNSA, per germline. CDR3 nucleotide sequence: TGTGCCAGCAGCTTCGGGACAGGCTTTGGGAATGAGCAGTTCTTC. It codes for CASSFGTGFGNEQFF.

This clone has just a few counts. The chain couples TRBV7-2 to TRBJ1-1, with TRBD1 matching 7 bases. Trimming took 5 bases from V and 4 from J; bases not matched to a gene: 1. The germline gives CDR1 SGHTA, CDR2 FQGNSA. The length of the CDR3 is 12 residues. CDR3 bases: TGTGCCAGCAGCCGACAGGGCACTGAAGCTTTCTTT. Translating gives CASSRQGTEAFF.

This CDR3 is CASSVGSLKETQYF. The DNA for the CDR3 is TGTGCCAGCAGCGTAGGGTCGCTGAAAGAGACCCAGTACTTC. V gene TRBV9 combines with J gene TRBJ2-5, with D hard to call. Trimming pared 0 bases from V and 3 bases from J, leaving 9 bases between. The CDR3 loop spans 14 amino acids. CDR1 and CDR2 from the germline V gene are SGDLS and YYNGEE. Full variable domain (remainder filled in from reference TRBV9 and TRBJ2-5): DSGVTQTPKHLITATGQRVTLRCSPRSGDLSVYWYQQSLDQGLQFLIQYYNGEERAKGNILERFSAQQFPDLHSELNLSSLELGDSALYFCASSVGSLKETQYFGPGTRLLVL.

The chain combines TRBV5-6 with TRBJ1-6; tentatively, D is TRBD1 (5 bases). Germline V gene lookup returns CDR1 SGHDT and CDR2 YYEEEE. Trimming left V 2 bases short and J 5 bases short, with 8 bases between. This CDR3 region has 14 residues. The CDR3 protein is CASSFGGNNSPLHF. The CDR3 coding sequence is TGTGCCAGCAGCTTCGGGGGTAATAATTCACCCCTCCACTTT. The full variable domain, its missing parts supplied by reference TRBV5-6 and TRBJ1-6, is DAGVTQSPTHLIKTRGQQVTLRCSPKSGHDTVSWYQQALGQGPQFIFQYYEEEERQRGNFPDRFSGHQFPNYSSELNVNALLLGDSALYLCASSFGGNNSPLHFGNGTRLTVT.

The chain employs TRBV5-5 and TRBJ1-4; D is perhaps TRBD1 (5 bases). The CDR3 loop spans 18 amino acids. Germline CDR1 SGHKS, CDR2 YYEKEE (reference sequence). V lost 1 base and J lost 0, with 16 bases in between. CDR3 in amino acids: CASSLQIQAFATNEKLFF. The DNA of the CDR3 is TGTGCCAGCAGCTTGCAAATACAGGCCTTCGCAACTAATGAAAAACTGTTTTTT.

The rearrangement uses TRBV7-8 and TRBJ2-1, with no clear D. V was trimmed by 3 bases and J by 4 bases, leaving 10 bases between them. This CDR3 contains 14 residues. The V gene's germline CDR1 is SGHVS and CDR2 FQNEAQ. The DNA of the CDR3 is TGTGCCAGCAGCTTTACGACCGGGTACAATGAGCAGTTCTTC. Protein product: CASSFTTGYNEQFF.

In DNA form, the CDR3 reads TGTGCCAGCAGAGAGACTAGCGGGAGAGAGTACTTC. Protein: CASRETSGREYF. The J gene is TRBJ2-5, the V gene TRBV2, with 12 bases fitting TRBD2. This CDR3 has 12 amino acids. CDR1 is SNHLY, CDR2 FYNNEI, per germline. V was clipped by 6 bases and J by 12 bases; unmatched bases: 5.

The gene calls are TRBV18 and TRBJ2-7; D ambiguous. The CDR3 contains 13 residues. Trimming removed 3 bases at V and 5 bases at J, with 11 bases between. CDR1 and CDR2 (germline): KGHSH, LQKENI. In DNA, the CDR3 is TGTGCCAGCTCACCGCCAGGAATGGACGAGCAGTACTTC. Encoded protein: CASSPPGMDEQYF.

This chain uses TRBV7-2 with TRBJ1-2, with a possible D match to TRBD1 (6 bases). V lost 5 bases and J lost 3, with 10 bases in between. Germline-derived CDR1 and CDR2 are SGHTA and FQGNSA. The CDR3 is 13 amino acids. For the CDR3, the DNA is TGTGCCAGCAGCCCGGACAGTTACTATGGCTACACCTTC. This gives the protein CASSPDSYYGYTF.

This clone was detected only a few times. The rearrangement uses TRBV7-9 and TRBJ1-5, with TRBD1 matching over 8 bases. This CDR3 has 14 amino acids. In germline, CDR1 is SEHNR, CDR2 FQNEAQ (reference sequence). Trimming at V came to 5 bases and at J to 2 bases, leaving 2 bases not matched to a gene. The CDR3 sequence is CASSPQGGNQPQHF. CDR3 coding DNA: TGTGCCAGCAGCCCACAGGGGGGCAATCAGCCCCAGCATTTT.

The chain links TRBV5-1 to TRBJ2-5; tentatively, D is TRBD2 (5 bases). Germline loops: CDR1 SGHRS, CDR2 YFSETQ. This CDR3 is built from 16 residues. V lost 0 bases and J lost 5, with 17 bases in between. The CDR3 DNA reads as TGCGCCAGCAGCTTGGGGGATCTAGCTTTAAGCGAGACCCAGTACTTC. Protein: CASSLGDLALSETQYF.